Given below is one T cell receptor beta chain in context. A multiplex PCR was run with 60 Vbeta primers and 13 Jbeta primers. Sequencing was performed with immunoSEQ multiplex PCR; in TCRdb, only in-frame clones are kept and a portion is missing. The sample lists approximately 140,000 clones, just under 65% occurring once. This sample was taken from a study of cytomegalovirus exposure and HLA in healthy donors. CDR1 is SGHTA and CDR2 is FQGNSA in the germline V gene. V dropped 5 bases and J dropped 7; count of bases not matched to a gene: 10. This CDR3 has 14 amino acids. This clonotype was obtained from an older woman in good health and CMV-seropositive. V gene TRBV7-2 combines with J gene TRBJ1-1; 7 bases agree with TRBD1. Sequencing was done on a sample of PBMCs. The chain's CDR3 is CASSLFTGVSEAFF. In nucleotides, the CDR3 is TGTGCCAGCAGCCTTTTTACAGGGGTCAGTGAAGCTTTCTTT. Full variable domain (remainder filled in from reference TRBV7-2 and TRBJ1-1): GAGVSQSPSNKVTEKGKDVELRCDPISGHTALYWYRQSLGQGLEFLIYFQGNSAPDKSGLPSDRFSAERTGGSVSTLTIQRTQQEDSAVYLCASSLFTGVSEAFFGQGTRLTVV.